These 24 T cell receptor beta chains were sequenced from one sample in a study of blood T cell repertoires in COVID-19 (dated by TCRdb to about 2020). Libraries were prepared through the immunoSEQ multiplex PCR assay. TCRdb's version of the immuneACCESS table is confined to in-frame rearrangements and falls short of the full clone set. An unresolved V gene accounts for under half of the shortfall where checked; the remainder is of unknown origin. The sample includes tens of thousands of clones, with around 93% observed a single time. The ten largest clones capture about 3% of the sample. The specimen sequenced was peripheral blood. These receptors originate from a man in his fifties with acute or convalescent COVID-19.

The chain uses TRBV5-6 and TRBJ1-1; D is unclear. This CDR3 is built from 14 residues. V gave up 1 base and J gave up 2 bases, with 9 bases separating them. Germline CDR1 reads SGHDT; CDR2 reads YYEEEE. The DNA for the CDR3 is TGTGCCAGCAGCTTGAACCCGAGAAACACTGAAGCTTTCTTT. It yields the protein CASSLNPRNTEAFF.

The rearrangement uses TRBV28 and TRBJ2-7; 7 bases are shared with TRBD2. This CDR3 contains 14 residues. V lost 2 bases to trimming and J lost 3 bases; unmatched junction nucleotides: 4. Germline V gives CDR1 MDHEN, CDR2 SYDVKM. The CDR3 bases are TGTGCCAGCAGTTTAGAAACTAGCGACTACGAGCAGTACTTC. It specifies CASSLETSDYEQYF.

This chain connects TRBV30 to TRBJ1-1, with 7 bases aligning to TRBD1. V gave up 4 bases and J gave up 1 base; unmatched junction bases: 9. This CDR3 has 15 amino acids. The germline gives CDR1 GTSNPN, CDR2 SVGIG (reference sequence). For the CDR3, the DNA is TGTGCCTGGAAAAAATCGGGACAGTCGAACACTGAAGCTTTCTTT. Protein sequence: CAWKKSGQSNTEAFF. Complete variable domain (other parts from reference TRBV30 and TRBJ1-1): SQTIHQWPATLVQPVGSPLSLECTVEGTSNPNLYWYRQAAGRGLQLLFYSVGIGQISSEVPQNLSASRPQDRQFILSSKKLLLSDSGFYLCAWKKSGQSNTEAFFGQGTRLTVV.

Only a few counts were recorded for this clone. The chain employs TRBV5-1 and TRBJ1-1; possible D gene TRBD1, 6 bases. With 3 bases removed from V and 0 bases from J, the gap between germline ends came to 12 bases. The CDR3 spans 15 residues. Germline lookup yields CDR1 SGHRS and CDR2 YFSETQ. DNA of the CDR3: TGCGCCAGCAGCTCAAAACAGGGCATGAACACTGAAGCTTTCTTT. Its translation is CASSSKQGMNTEAFF.

This chain connects TRBV5-1 to TRBJ1-1; D is undetermined. V dropped 0 bases and J dropped 2 bases, with 5 bases sitting between them. CDR3 length: 13 residues. Germline CDR1 is SGHRS and CDR2 is YFSETQ. CDR3 sequence reads: CASSLDVNTEAFF. For the CDR3, the DNA is TGCGCCAGCAGCTTGGATGTAAACACTGAAGCTTTCTTT. The whole variable domain, remainder taken from reference TRBV5-1 and TRBJ1-1, is KAGVTQTPRYLIKTRGQQVTLSCSPISGHRSVSWYQQTPGQGLQFLFEYFSETQRNKGNFPGRFSGRQFSNSRSEMNVSTLELGDSALYLCASSLDVNTEAFFGQGTRLTVV.

The chain is built from TRBV6-5 and TRBJ2-3; TRBD1 matches 7 bases. The CDR3 loop spans 14 amino acids. Germline V lookup: CDR1 MNHEY, CDR2 SVGAGI. V lost 6 bases and J lost 8; bases outside the gene matches: 11. Here the CDR3 reads CASRGTAPPGTQYF. In DNA, the CDR3 is TGTGCCAGCAGGGGGACAGCTCCTCCGGGTACGCAGTATTTT.

In its sample, this clone was seen once. The CDR3 is CASIGQGWEKLFF. CDR3 DNA: TGTGCCAGCATTGGACAGGGTTGGGAAAAACTGTTTTTT. This chain links TRBV2 with TRBJ1-4; 8 bases match TRBD1. Unmatched junction bases numbered 6, after V lost 7 bases and J lost 8 bases. CDR3 length: 13 amino acids. Per the germline V gene, CDR1 is SNHLY and CDR2 is FYNNEI.

The rearrangement joins TRBV30 to TRBJ1-2; 8 positions match TRBD1. Germline V gene lookup returns CDR1 GTSNPN and CDR2 SVGIG (reference sequence). The CDR3 length is 14 residues. V dropped 0 bases and J dropped 4; count of bases not matched to a gene: 4. The CDR3 DNA reads TGTGCCTGGAGTGTCGACAGGGGACCCTATGGCTACACCTTC. Protein: CAWSVDRGPYGYTF. The whole variable domain, remainder taken from reference TRBV30 and TRBJ1-2, is SQTIHQWPATLVQPVGSPLSLECTVEGTSNPNLYWYRQAAGRGLQLLFYSVGIGQISSEVPQNLSASRPQDRQFILSSKKLLLSDSGFYLCAWSVDRGPYGYTFGSGTRLTVV.

The sample holds a few counts of this clone. This specimen includes other DNA sequences encoding the same CDR3. This rearrangement joins TRBV5-1 to TRBJ1-3, with 7 bases matching TRBD1. This CDR3 is 15 amino acids long. V lost 4 bases to trimming and J lost 2 bases; unmatched junction nucleotides: 6. Germline CDR1 and CDR2: SGHRS and YFSETQ. DNA for the CDR3: TGCGCCAGCAGCCTTTCCGGGACAGCTGGAAACACCATATATTTT. Translating gives CASSLSGTAGNTIYF.

The chain joins TRBV5-1 to TRBJ1-1, with D possibly being TRBD1 (6 bases). The germline V gene encodes CDR1 SGHRS and CDR2 YFSETQ. V was clipped by 2 bases and J by 0 bases, with 8 bases between them. The CDR3 is 14 residues long. The DNA of the CDR3 is TGCGCCAGCAGCTTACAGGGCATGAACACTGAAGCTTTCTTT. Protein sequence: CASSLQGMNTEAFF.

The chain is built from TRBV7-8 and TRBJ1-1; D perhaps matches TRBD1 (6 bases). V lost 5 bases and J 7 bases, leaving 14 bases between the germline ends. CDR3 length equals 13 residues. Germline V lookup: CDR1 SGHVS, CDR2 FQNEAQ. CDR3 sequence: CASSHRDNGEAFF. The CDR3 bases are TGTGCCAGCAGCCACAGGGACAATGGTGAAGCTTTCTTT. The whole variable domain, filled in from reference TRBV7-8 and TRBJ1-1, reads GAGVSQSPRYKVAKRGQDVALRCDPISGHVSLFWYQQALGQGPEFLTYFQNEAQLDKSGLPSDRFFAERPEGSVSTLKIQRTQQEDSAVYLCASSHRDNGEAFFGQGTRLTVV.

The chain combines TRBV2 with TRBJ1-2; D gene ambiguous. Germline V CDR1 and CDR2: SNHLY, FYNNEI. The CDR3 has 13 amino acids. Trimming took off 3 bases at V and 3 bases at J, with 8 bases between the two ends. Here the CDR3 reads CASSDGGYYGYTF. CDR3 nucleotides: TGTGCCAGCAGTGACGGAGGCTACTATGGCTACACCTTC.

This clone showed up just once. The rearrangement links TRBV19 to TRBJ2-2, with 12 bases fitting TRBD1. CDR1 LNHDA and CDR2 SQIVND come from the germline V gene (reference sequence). This CDR3 contains 15 residues. J lost 6 bases, V lost 10 bases, and 9 bases had no gene match. The CDR3 region is CATSWDRGLAGELFF. The CDR3 bases are TGTGCCACTTCTTGGGACAGGGGGCTTGCCGGGGAGCTGTTTTTT.

This clone has only one observation. The chain is built from TRBV10-1 and TRBJ1-5; 10 positions match TRBD1. The length of the CDR3 is 14 residues. V was clipped by 8 bases and J by 6 bases; unmatched bases: 7. Germline values: CDR1 WNHNN, CDR2 SYGVQD (reference sequence). The DNA of the CDR3 is TGCGCCAGCCATGAGACAGGGGGCCTTCAGCCCCAGCATTTT. Protein: CASHETGGLQPQHF.

The chain combines TRBV6-5 with TRBJ1-4; TRBD1 agrees at 8 bases. CDR1 is MNHEY, CDR2 SVGAGI, per germline. V lost 6 bases to trimming and J lost 8 bases; unmatched junction nucleotides: 8. The CDR3 has 14 amino acids. In DNA, the CDR3 is TGTGCCAGCAGCACCGGACAGGGTAGGGAAAAACTGTTTTTT. Protein sequence: CASSTGQGREKLFF.

The rearrangement joins TRBV5-6 to TRBJ2-3; no reliable D call. The CDR3 covers 14 residues. Germline-derived CDR1 and CDR2 are SGHDT and YYEEEE. V was clipped by 0 bases and J by 8 bases, with 13 bases between them. Written as DNA, the CDR3 is TGTGCCAGCAGCTTGGCTCTCCCCACGGGTACGCAGTATTTT. This codes for CASSLALPTGTQYF.

The V and J genes are TRBV3-1 (or the pseudogene TRBV3-2) and TRBJ1-2; D is possibly TRBD1 (6 bases). The ends were cut back, 7 bases at V and 8 bases at J, with 17 bases in the middle. This CDR3 has 13 residues. The germline CDR1 and CDR2 sequences are LGHDT and YNNKEL (reference sequence). CDR3 loop: CASTLTGRDGYTF. Written as DNA, the CDR3 is TGTGCCAGCACGCTAACAGGGAGGGACGGCTACACCTTC.

This clone was seen a single time. The chain joins TRBV7-8 to TRBJ1-4, with 8 nucleotides matching TRBD1. The CDR3 consists of 18 residues. J was trimmed by 5 bases and V by 1 base; bases with no gene match: 12. The germline gives CDR1 SGHVS, CDR2 FQNEAQ. The DNA for the CDR3 is TGTGCCAGCAGCTTAGTACGGACAGGGACACCAAACAATGAAAAACTGTTTTTT. It encodes CASSLVRTGTPNNEKLFF. The entire variable domain, with the rest obtained from reference TRBV7-8 and TRBJ1-4, is as follows: GAGVSQSPRYKVAKRGQDVALRCDPISGHVSLFWYQQALGQGPEFLTYFQNEAQLDKSGLPSDRFFAERPEGSVSTLKIQRTQQEDSAVYLCASSLVRTGTPNNEKLFFGSGTQLSVL.

The chain combines TRBV6-5 with TRBJ1-5, with D possibly matching TRBD1 (5 bases). Trimming stripped 6 bases from V and 6 bases from J, with 9 bases between. This CDR3 is built from 12 residues. The germline CDR1 and CDR2 sequences are MNHEY and SVGAGI. CDR3 loop: CASSTGGQPQHF. CDR3 bases: TGTGCCAGCAGCACAGGCGGTCAGCCCCAGCATTTT.

V usage is TRBV12-5 and J usage is TRBJ2-7; the D gene is possibly TRBD1 (5 bases). The CDR3 contains 11 residues. The V gene's germline CDR1 is LGHNT and CDR2 FRNRAP. Deletions cut 7 bases from V and 4 bases from J, with 8 bases between. Here the CDR3 reads CASAAGYEQYF. The DNA for the CDR3 is TGTGCTAGTGCCGCAGGGTACGAGCAGTACTTC.

The table lists this clone with a count of one. The chain couples TRBV3-1 (or the pseudogene TRBV3-2) to TRBJ2-1; the match to TRBD2 covers 7 bases. In germline, CDR1 is LGHDT, CDR2 YNNKEL (reference sequence). The ends lost 0 bases at V and 0 bases at J; junction bases unmatched: 8. The CDR3 has 18 amino acids. The CDR3 DNA reads TGTGCCAGCAGCCAAGATGATGGCGGGGGTTTCTCCTACAATGAGCAGTTCTTC. Its protein is CASSQDDGGGFSYNEQFF.

The V and J genes are TRBV5-1 and TRBJ1-1; no clear D. The CDR3 is 16 residues long. Germline CDR1 is SGHRS and CDR2 is YFSETQ. Trimming left V 0 bases short and J 0 bases short, with 12 bases between. The CDR3, as DNA: TGCGCCAGCAGCTTGGGACCCCAGGCCCTGAACACTGAAGCTTTCTTT. Translating gives CASSLGPQALNTEAFF.

The chain has TRBV7-9 and TRBJ1-5; no clear D. Trimming took off 4 bases at V and 7 bases at J, with 11 bases between the two ends. The germline CDR1 and CDR2 sequences are SEHNR and FQNEAQ (reference sequence). The CDR3 sequence is 13 residues long. Here the CDR3 reads CASSSQASQPQHF. The CDR3 region has the DNA TGTGCCAGCAGCTCTCAAGCGTCCCAGCCCCAGCATTTT.

This sequence joins TRBV19 and TRBJ1-2; D is uncertain. V was cut by 3 bases and J by 4 bases, with 12 bases left in between. Germline lookup yields CDR1 LNHDA and CDR2 SQIVND (reference sequence). This CDR3 has 14 amino acids. The CDR3 nucleotides read TGTGCCAGTAGTATTACTCAACTGAGCTATGGCTACACCTTC. Residues: CASSITQLSYGYTF.